Presented here are 7 T cell receptor beta chains from one specimen sequenced in a study of CD8+ T cells in alopecia areata. Treatment described: oral pan-JAK inhibitor, 5-10 mg twice daily. Extracted from the samples, RNA was reverse transcribed into cDNA to serve as the sequencing template. The repertoire was sequenced with immunoSEQ multiplex PCR; TCRdb's copy has only in-frame clones and lacks some. Altogether 120,000 or so clones are present, 61% being singletons, with the ten largest covering around 6%. This material consisted of CD4+ T cells sorted from blood, taken at week 4, from a patient treated with tofacitinib. The receptor set was obtained from a human donor with alopecia areata.

This clone was observed a few times. This chain links TRBV19 with TRBJ2-7; perhaps TRBD2 as D (5 bases). The CDR3 loop spans 14 amino acids. Trimming removed 5 bases from V and 3 bases from J, with 14 bases in between. Germline CDR1 LNHDA, CDR2 SQIVND (reference sequence). The CDR3 sequence: CASSPGEMGYEQYF. The DNA for the CDR3 is TGTGCCAGTAGTCCCGGGGAAATGGGCTACGAGCAGTACTTC.

The rearrangement uses TRBV4-1 and TRBJ2-5; 8 bases agree with TRBD2. V gave up 0 bases and J gave up 6 bases; unmatched junction bases: 9. Germline CDR1 is MGHRA and CDR2 is YSYEKL. The CDR3 loop spans 16 amino acids. CDR3 protein: CASSQEPSGGPKTQYF. The CDR3 nucleotides are TGCGCCAGCAGCCAAGAACCCTCGGGGGGGCCAAAGACCCAGTACTTC.

V gene TRBV29-1 combines with J gene TRBJ2-7; TRBD2 aligns across 8 bases. J lost 0 bases, V lost 5 bases, and 6 bases had no gene match. The CDR3 totals 14 residues. Germline V gene data show CDR1 as SQVTM and CDR2 as ANQGSEA. The CDR3, as DNA: TGCAGCGTTTCCGGAGGACTAGCCTCCTACGAGCAGTACTTC. It yields the protein CSVSGGLASYEQYF.

Only a few counts were recorded for this clone. V and J are TRBV30 and TRBJ1-2; TRBD1 agrees at 10 bases. Trimming took 1 base from V and 6 from J; bases not matched to a gene: 14. Germline values: CDR1 GTSNPN, CDR2 SVGIG (reference sequence). CDR3 length: 17 amino acids. The CDR3, as DNA: TGTGCCTGGAGTGGAACCGAGACAGGGGGCGCCGGCCATGGCTACACCTTC. This encodes CAWSGTETGGAGHGYTF.

This clone was counted a single time. The gene calls are TRBV5-4 and TRBJ1-2, with a weak D call TRBD1 (5 bases). This CDR3 comprises 14 residues. The ends were cut back, 1 base at V and 7 bases at J, with 14 bases in the middle. The V gene's germline CDR1 is SGHNT and CDR2 YYREEE (reference sequence). The CDR3 loop is CASSLLDSVVGYTF. For the CDR3, the DNA is TGTGCCAGCAGCTTGTTAGACAGTGTTGTTGGCTACACCTTC.

The chain joins TRBV27 to TRBJ2-1; D gene uncertain. The CDR3 has 12 residues. CDR1 is MNHEY, CDR2 SMNVEV, per germline (reference sequence). The V gene lost 5 bases and the J gene lost 10 bases, with 12 bases spanning the gap. DNA for the CDR3: TGTGCCAGCAGTCCAAGTCCCTGGGAGCAGTTCTTC. Translated: CASSPSPWEQFF.

The V gene is TRBV11-2, the J gene TRBJ1-4; no reliable D call. V lost 2 bases to trimming and J lost 7 bases, with 5 bases between them. The CDR3 totals 12 residues. Per germline, CDR1 SGHAT and CDR2 FQNNGV. This CDR3 reads CASSLSGEKLFF. The CDR3 DNA follows: TGTGCCAGCAGCTTATCGGGTGAAAAACTGTTTTTT.